The clone carrying this T cell receptor (beta chain) was detected many times. Its antigen is unknown. These data are taken from a study of read filtering for tumor transcriptome and immune sequencing. Study-level information: 8 patients were R-ISS I, 16 were R-ISS II, 6 or 7 were R-ISS III. DNase treatment preceded whole-transcriptome library preparation.

Molecular barcoded adaptors covering alpha/delta and beta/gamma chains were used on 400 to 450 ng RNA. From the reads, TCRdb called clonotypes with MiXCR, one entry per CDR3 protein. The table has 60,000 or so distinct CDR3 sequences, approximately 19% seen once. Study-wide results and caveats: Single-read clonotypes: around 81% of IR-seq clonotypes (around 3.6% of reads), roughly 70% of RNA-seq clonotypes (44.6% of reads).

The germline V gene has CDR1 SGHRS and CDR2 YFSETQ. V gave up 0 bases and J gave up 5 bases, with 7 bases separating them. The CDR3 has 13 amino acids. The source is a donor over 35 with multiple myeloma. The specimen sequenced was a population of CD138-negative cells sorted from bone marrow. The gene calls are TRBV5-1 and TRBJ2-3; no reliable D call. CDR3 sequence reads: CASSLAFGDTQYF. CDR3 DNA sequence: TGCGCCAGCAGCTTGGCGTTCGGAGATACGCAGTATTTT. Full variable domain (rest looked up from reference TRBV5-1 and TRBJ2-3): KAGVTQTPRYLIKTRGQQVTLSCSPISGHRSVSWYQQTPGQGLQFLFEYFSETQRNKGNFPGRFSGRQFSNSRSEMNVSTLELGDSALYLCASSLAFGDTQYFGPGTRLTVL.